This T cell receptor (beta chain) appears in the sequencing data of a study of tumor-infiltrating lymphocytes in localized non-small cell lung cancer. Data came from immunoSEQ multiplex PCR; TCRdb stores just in-frame clones and leaves some out. The data show about 14,000 clones, over 65% seen once. This clone was detected only a few times. Germline V gene sequence: CDR1 MNHEY, CDR2 SMNVEV (reference sequence). This CDR3 region has 14 residues. The germline V and J ends were trimmed by 8 bases and 1 base, with 13 bases remaining between them. Specimen: lung tumor tissue. V gene TRBV27 combines with J gene TRBJ2-3; D not resolved. This clonotype was sampled from a human donor with non-small cell lung cancer. CDR3 residues: CASALRRGTDTQYF. The DNA of the CDR3 is TGTGCCAGCGCACTGCGTCGTGGCACAGATACGCAGTATTTT.